These 9 T cell receptor beta chains originate from one sample sequenced in a study of OX40 agonist ivuxolimab in advanced cancers. Sequenced by immunoSEQ multiplex PCR; TCRdb stores in-frame clones only, minus some. Seen here are around 29,000 clones, around 81% observed once, and the top ten hold 32%. The sample consisted of CD4+ or CD8+ T cells sorted from blood, taken in a trial of the OX40 agonist ivuxolimab. These receptors came from an adult with an advanced solid tumor such as melanoma, head and neck, liver or kidney cancer.

This clone has only one observation. V gene TRBV7-6 combines with J gene TRBJ1-6; the D gene is possibly TRBD1 (5 bases). Germline values: CDR1 SGHVS, CDR2 FNYEAQ. The V end lost 5 bases, the J end lost 7 bases, and 18 bases lay between the germline ends. There are 16 residues in the CDR3. The CDR3 DNA is TGTGCCAGCAGCCCTAGCCCCGGCAGGGTCAATTCACCCCTCCACTTT. Protein sequence: CASSPSPGRVNSPLHF. The whole variable domain, remainder taken from reference TRBV7-6 and TRBJ1-6, is GAGVSQSPRYKVTKRGQDVALRCDPISGHVSLYWYRQALGQGPEFLTYFNYEAQQDKSGLPNDRFSAERPEGSISTLTIQRTEQRDSAMYRCASSPSPGRVNSPLHFGNGTRLTVT.

J is TRBJ2-3 and V is TRBV10-1; D perhaps matches TRBD1 (5 bases). Looked up from germline, CDR1 is WNHNN and CDR2 is SYGVQD (reference sequence). The CDR3 spans 15 residues. Trimming stripped 3 bases from V and 2 bases from J, with 12 bases between. CDR3 sequence (DNA): TGCGCCAGCAGTGATGGGGCCAGTTACACAGATACGCAGTATTTT. This sequence encodes CASSDGASYTDTQYF.

The chain uses TRBV10-3 and TRBJ1-2; TRBD1 matches at 7 bases. The V gene end was trimmed by 4 bases and the J gene end by 4 bases; junction bases not matched to a gene: 12. The CDR3 spans 16 residues. Per the germline V gene, CDR1 is ENHRY and CDR2 is SYGVKD. In DNA, the CDR3 is TGTGCCATCAGTGTTCCTTCGACAGGGTCGGGCTATGGCTACACCTTC. Its protein is CAISVPSTGSGYGYTF.

This chain uses TRBV4-1 with TRBJ2-1, with unresolved D. Germline CDR1 is MGHRA and CDR2 is YSYEKL. The CDR3 length is 14 residues. Trimming cost V 0 bases and J 7 bases, with 10 bases left between them. This chain's CDR3 is CASSQDTYGNEQFF. The CDR3 region has the DNA TGCGCCAGCAGCCAAGATACTTACGGGAATGAGCAGTTCTTC.

The J gene is TRBJ2-2, the V gene TRBV7-2; no reliable D call. V was clipped by 8 bases and J by 7 bases, with 11 bases between them. Germline V gives CDR1 SGHTA, CDR2 FQGNSA. This CDR3 contains 12 residues. DNA of the CDR3: TGTGCCAGCGCCATGGGCGTCGGGGAGCTGTTTTTT. Residues: CASAMGVGELFF.

The chain carries TRBV6-6 and TRBJ1-1; no reliable D call. Germline lookup yields CDR1 MNHNY and CDR2 SVGAGI (reference sequence). The CDR3 extends over 12 amino acids. Trimming removed 4 bases at V and 4 bases at J, with 7 bases between. The CDR3 DNA sequence: TGTGCCAGCAGTTTTACTGGCACTGAAGCTTTCTTT. The encoded protein is CASSFTGTEAFF.

The chain couples TRBV9 to TRBJ2-5; 10 bases agree with TRBD2. Germline V gene data show CDR1 as SGDLS and CDR2 as YYNGEE. This CDR3 is built from 14 residues. V trimming: 7 bases; J trimming: 5 bases; junction bases outside the gene matches: 8. CDR3 region: CASSGTSARETQYF. The CDR3 region has the DNA TGTGCCAGCTCCGGGACTAGCGCCCGGGAGACCCAGTACTTC. The full variable domain, completed using reference TRBV9 and TRBJ2-5, is DSGVTQTPKHLITATGQRVTLRCSPRSGDLSVYWYQQSLDQGLQFLIQYYNGEERAKGNILERFSAQQFPDLHSELNLSSLELGDSALYFCASSGTSARETQYFGPGTRLLVL.

V usage is TRBV4-1 and J usage is TRBJ2-1; TRBD1 matches at 9 bases. The germline gives CDR1 MGHRA, CDR2 YSYEKL. J was trimmed by 4 bases and V by 0 bases; bases with no gene match: 7. The CDR3 has 17 residues. For the CDR3, the DNA is TGCGCCAGCAGCCAAGATCGGACCGGGACAGGGTACAATGAGCAGTTCTTC. It is translated as CASSQDRTGTGYNEQFF.

CDR3 in amino acids: CATSPPRGGSGDEQFF. CDR3 sequence (DNA): TGTGCCACCAGCCCCCCCCGGGGCGGGAGTGGCGATGAGCAGTTCTTC. V usage is TRBV15 and J usage is TRBJ2-1; TRBD2 matches 7 bases. The germline V gene encodes CDR1 LNHNV and CDR2 YYDKDF (reference sequence). V shed 5 bases and J 8 bases; nucleotides not matched to a gene: 15. The CDR3 loop spans 16 amino acids.